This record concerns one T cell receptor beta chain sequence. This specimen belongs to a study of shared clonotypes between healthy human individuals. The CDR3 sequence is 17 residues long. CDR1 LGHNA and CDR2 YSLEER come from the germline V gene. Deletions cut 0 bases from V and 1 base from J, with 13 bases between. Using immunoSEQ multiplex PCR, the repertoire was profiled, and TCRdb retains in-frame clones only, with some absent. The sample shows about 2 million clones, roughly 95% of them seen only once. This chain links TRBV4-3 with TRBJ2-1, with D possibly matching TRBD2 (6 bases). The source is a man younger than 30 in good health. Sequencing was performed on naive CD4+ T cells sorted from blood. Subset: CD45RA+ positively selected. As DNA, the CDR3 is TGCGCCAGCAGCCAAGAAGGAGGAGCGGGTTCCTACAATGAGCAGTTCTTC. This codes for CASSQEGGAGSYNEQFF.